These 7 T cell receptor beta chains were sequenced from one sample in a study of CD8+CD57+ T cells in acquired aplastic anemia (dated by TCRdb to the late 2010s). The sequencer was an Illumina HiSeq 2000. Genomic DNA was used as template for profiling of TCR beta VDJ combinations and CDR3 sequences. The public reads were run again by TCRdb, first through fastp at Q25 and then through MiXCR, and only productive beta chains were kept. Duplicate CDR3 protein sequences are folded into a single record with the most common DNA and genes. This sample holds about 220,000 distinct CDR3 sequences; 30% to 40% were observed only once. Around 1.1% of the sample rests with the top ten. Sample: sorted CD4+, CD8+, or CD8+CD57+ T cells (not recorded which) from PBMCs. Receptor source: a human donor in good health, serving as a control.

About this clonotype itself: The junction and the germline gene differ at one end; a read error may be behind it. This rearrangement joins TRBV15 to TRBJ1-2, with 7 bases lining up with TRBD1. The CDR3 covers 14 residues. Per the germline V gene, CDR1 is LNHNV and CDR2 is YYDKDF (reference sequence). CDR3 protein: CTTSARQGNIGCTF. In nucleotides, the CDR3 is TGTACCACCAGCGCACGACAGGGTAATATTGGCTGCACCTTC.

The chain uses TRBV6-1 and TRBJ1-5; tentatively, D is TRBD1 (6 bases). Trimming left V 7 bases short and J 7 bases short, with 20 bases between. The length of the CDR3 is 15 residues. Germline loops: CDR1 MNHNS, CDR2 SASEGT. The CDR3 reads CASKSQGYWVQPQHF. The CDR3, as DNA: TGTGCCAGCAAATCACAGGGCTATTGGGTCCAGCCCCAGCATTTT.

This clonotype was recorded many times. The genes are TRBV4-2 and TRBJ1-2; 11 nucleotides match TRBD1. Germline V gene lookup returns CDR1 LGHNA and CDR2 YNFKEQ. The CDR3 totals 17 residues. The V and J ends lost 2 bases and 3 bases, in that order; junction bases with no gene match: 8. The CDR3 region has the DNA TGTGCCAGCAGCCAACCCCGCGGGACAGGGGGGTACTATGGCTACACCTTC. It translates to CASSQPRGTGGYYGYTF.

Details on this clonotype: A much larger clone differs from this one at a single base, so this may be a read error. This sequence joins TRBV9 and TRBJ2-3, with 9 bases that match TRBD2. Germline CDR1 is SGDLS and CDR2 is YYNGEE. This CDR3 region has 15 residues. The CDR3 protein is CAGSAQGLAKDTQYF. DNA for the CDR3: TGTGCCGGCAGCGCCCAGGGACTAGCTAAAGATACGCAGTATTTT.

The chain links TRBV5-1 to TRBJ1-2, with a weak D call TRBD1 (6 bases). The germline V gene has CDR1 SGHRS and CDR2 YFSETQ. The CDR3 consists of 16 residues. Trimming removed 0 bases at V and 3 bases at J, with 15 bases between. The DNA for the CDR3 is TGCGCCAGCAGCTTGGGGACAGCCCGTGGTGACTATGGCTACACCTTC. It codes for CASSLGTARGDYGYTF.

Concerning this clonotype itself: At one end the junction does not follow the germline gene, possibly because of a read error. J is TRBJ1-3 and V is TRBV14; D gene unclear. Germline V gives CDR1 SGHDN, CDR2 FVKESK. The length of the CDR3 is 16 residues. The CDR3 region is CASSQERVYSGNTMYF. Here the CDR3 DNA reads TGTGCCAGCAGCCAAGAAAGGGTTTACTCTGGAAACACCATGTATTTT.

As to this clonotype: A much larger clone sits a single nucleotide away, making a read error possible. The V call is TRBV5-5, the J call TRBJ1-2; 7 nucleotides align to TRBD1. CDR3 length: 12 residues. Germline V gene data show CDR1 as SGHKS and CDR2 as YYEKEE (reference sequence). The CDR3 loop is CASSVGTVGHTF. CDR3 DNA: TGTGCCAGCAGCGTCGGGACAGTTGGCCACACCTTC.